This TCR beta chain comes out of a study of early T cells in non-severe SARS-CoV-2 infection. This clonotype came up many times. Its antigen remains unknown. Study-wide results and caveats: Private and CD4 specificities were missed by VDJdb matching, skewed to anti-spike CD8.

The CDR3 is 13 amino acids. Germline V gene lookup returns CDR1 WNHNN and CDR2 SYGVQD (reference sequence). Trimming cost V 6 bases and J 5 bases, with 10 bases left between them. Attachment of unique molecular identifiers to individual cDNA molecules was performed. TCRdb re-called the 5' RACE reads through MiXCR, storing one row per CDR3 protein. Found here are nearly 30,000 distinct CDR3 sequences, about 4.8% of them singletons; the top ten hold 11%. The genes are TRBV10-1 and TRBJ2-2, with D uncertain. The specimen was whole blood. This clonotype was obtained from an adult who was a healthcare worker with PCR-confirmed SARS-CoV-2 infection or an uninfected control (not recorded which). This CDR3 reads CASSPSGTGELFF. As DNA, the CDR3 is TGCGCCAGCAGCCCTTCCGGGACCGGGGAGCTGTTTTTT.